These T cell receptor beta chains were read from a single sample in a study of cytotoxic CD8 clonotypes in ibrutinib-treated CLL. TCRdb keeps only in-frame clones here, not all; method: immunoSEQ multiplex PCR. The top ten clones hold about 5% of a sample with 30,000 or so clones, less than 60% of them seen once. This sample comprised PBMCs, obtained before ibrutinib treatment. These receptors came from a human donor with chronic lymphocytic leukemia. The conserved cysteine and the conserved F or W are not part of the CDR3 here. Fields, in order: J gene, V gene, CDR3 protein.

j_call: TRBJ2-7; v_call: TRBV7-3; cdr3_aa: ASSSDRGQDYEQY
j_call: TRBJ1-1; v_call: TRBV7-9; cdr3_aa: ASSSTGKAF
j_call: TRBJ1-2; v_call: TRBV2; cdr3_aa: ASRLKWFSFARGYT
j_call: TRBJ2-7; v_call: TRBV19; cdr3_aa: ASRITGGQGANEQY
j_call: TRBJ2-3; v_call: TRBV9; cdr3_aa: ASSPNLGTSGATTDTQY
j_call: TRBJ2-3; v_call: TRBV10-2; cdr3_aa: ASRAGGLTDTQY
j_call: TRBJ2-2; v_call: TRBV29-1; cdr3_aa: SVEDGGGGELF
j_call: TRBJ2-2; v_call: TRBV27; cdr3_aa: ASSPGGGRGNTGELF
j_call: TRBJ2-1; v_call: TRBV11-3; cdr3_aa: ASSLQASGVSYNEQF
j_call: TRBJ2-7; v_call: TRBV5-1; cdr3_aa: ASSRDSYEQY
j_call: TRBJ2-3; v_call: TRBV29-1; cdr3_aa: SVDRQGLSTDTQY
j_call: TRBJ2-2; v_call: TRBV5-4; cdr3_aa: ASRVAINTGELF
j_call: TRBJ2-7; v_call: TRBV5-1; cdr3_aa: ASSFTGTYEQY
j_call: TRBJ2-5; v_call: TRBV18; cdr3_aa: ASSPGGQETQY
j_call: TRBJ2-5; v_call: TRBV6-5; cdr3_aa: ASMGGIEETQY
j_call: TRBJ1-2; v_call: TRBV9; cdr3_aa: ASSGTGYLYGYT
j_call: TRBJ2-1; v_call: TRBV27; cdr3_aa: ASSNHNEQF
j_call: TRBJ1-2; v_call: TRBV19; cdr3_aa: ASWVGILRAGYT
j_call: TRBJ1-4; v_call: TRBV6-5; cdr3_aa: ASSRRLGGSEKLF
j_call: TRBJ1-1; v_call: TRBV6-1; cdr3_aa: ASSYLQGNTEAF
j_call: TRBJ2-2; v_call: TRBV10-3; cdr3_aa: AISDRDGTGELF
j_call: TRBJ2-2; v_call: TRBV18; cdr3_aa: ASSLGVAGTGELF
j_call: TRBJ1-1; v_call: TRBV2; cdr3_aa: ASSDDHGSLGAF
j_call: TRBJ1-4; v_call: TRBV7-2; cdr3_aa: ASSPAAFSEKLF
j_call: TRBJ2-3; v_call: TRBV18; cdr3_aa: ASSSNFGGQTDTQY
j_call: TRBJ1-1; v_call: TRBV7-3; cdr3_aa: ASSLSLNTEAF
j_call: TRBJ2-7; v_call: TRBV4-1; cdr3_aa: ASSQDPARYPPKYEQY